The 27 T cell receptor beta chains listed next were all sequenced from one sample in a study of regulatory T cells in long-lasting Graves disease. The time point here: newly diagnosed GD, antithyroid drugs for less than 3 months. RNA isolated from PBMCs was used to make the TCR library. Investigators prepared the TCR beta libraries by applying iRepertoire HTBI primers and Arm-PCR of CDR3 regions. TCRdb itself ran the multiplex PCR reads through MiXCR, one entry per CDR3 protein. The data hold roughly 500,000 distinct CDR3 sequences, with 14% observed a single time. These data were likewise used in another study, on T cells in Graves' hyperthyroidism and ophthalmopathy.

The sequenced sample was peripheral blood mononuclear cells (PBMCs), obtained at new diagnosis, from a patient treated with antithyroid drugs. These receptors originate from a woman aged 50 to 60 with Graves disease.

The table lists this clonotype with many counts. This chain links TRBV10-1 with TRBJ2-3, with a tentative D call TRBD1 (6 bases). The germline V gene encodes CDR1 WNHNN and CDR2 SYGVQD (reference sequence). V lost 0 bases and J lost 4, with 11 bases in between. The CDR3 has 15 amino acids. CDR3 region: CASSESVGGPDTQYF. Here the CDR3 DNA reads TGCGCCAGCAGTGAGTCGGTTGGGGGCCCAGATACGCAGTATTTT.

This clonotype was observed at least ten times. The rearrangement uses TRBV29-1 and TRBJ2-1; D remains ambiguous. The germline CDR1 and CDR2 sequences are SQVTM and ANQGSEA. The CDR3 loop spans 16 amino acids. Between the trimmed V and J ends, which lost 6 bases and 4 bases, there was a span of 22 bases. The chain's CDR3 is CSVYPVDTPRYNEQFF. CDR3 DNA: TGCAGCGTATACCCCGTCGACACTCCACGGTACAATGAGCAGTTCTTC.

This clonotype was counted many times. This chain links TRBV3-1 with TRBJ2-7, with 8 positions matching TRBD2. V dropped 1 base and J dropped 0; count of bases not matched to a gene: 2. The length of the CDR3 is 15 residues. Germline V gene data show CDR1 as LGHDT and CDR2 as YNNKEL (reference sequence). The CDR3 loop reads CASSQVLAGSYEQYF. For the CDR3, the DNA is TGTGCCAGCAGCCAAGTCCTAGCGGGCTCCTACGAGCAGTACTTC.

The rearrangement joins TRBV7-2 to TRBJ2-4, with 8 nucleotides matching TRBD2. Germline V gene sequence: CDR1 SGHTA, CDR2 FQGNSA. The J segment lost 4 bases and the V segment lost 5 bases, leaving 7 bases of the junction unmatched. This CDR3 region has 15 residues. As DNA, the CDR3 is TGTGCCAGCAGCCCCGATGCGGGAGGTAAAAACATTCAGTACTTC. This sequence encodes CASSPDAGGKNIQYF.

This clonotype was counted many times. The chain employs TRBV13 and TRBJ2-7; D is uncertain. The CDR3 contains 11 residues. CDR1 is PRHDT and CDR2 is FYEKMQ in the germline V gene (reference sequence). Trimming removed 2 bases from V and 5 bases from J, with 4 bases in between. The CDR3 region is CASSLNHEQYF. The CDR3 DNA reads TGTGCCAGCAGCTTAAACCACGAGCAGTACTTC.

This clonotype came up many times. The chain employs TRBV28 and TRBJ2-7; 7 positions match TRBD2. The CDR3 is made up of 14 amino acids. Germline CDR1 MDHEN, CDR2 SYDVKM. Losses at the gene ends were 7 bases for V and 2 bases for J; bases not matched to a gene: 8. CDR3 nucleotides: TGTGCCAGCACATCCCCGGGGGGTCCCTACGAGCAGTACTTC. This translates into CASTSPGGPYEQYF.

The chain recombines TRBV6-9 with TRBJ2-5, with D possibly TRBD1 on 5 matching bases. V was clipped by 3 bases and J by 1 base, with 6 bases between them. CDR3 length: 13 amino acids. Germline CDR1 is MNHGY and CDR2 is SVAAGI. The CDR3 nucleotides are TGTGCCAGCAGTTACGACAGCCAAGAGACCCAGTACTTC. It translates to CASSYDSQETQYF.

There are a few counts of this clonotype. This chain connects TRBV4-1 to TRBJ2-1, with 9 bases identical to TRBD1. Looked up from germline, CDR1 is MGHRA and CDR2 is YSYEKL. Trimming at V came to 3 bases and at J to 9 bases, leaving 12 bases not matched to a gene. The CDR3 has 16 amino acids. The CDR3 loop reads CASSHYLRDRDSEQFF. CDR3 DNA sequence: TGCGCCAGCAGCCACTACCTCCGGGACAGGGATAGTGAGCAGTTCTTC.

This clonotype was seen ten or more times. The rearrangement joins TRBV12-3 or TRBV12-4 to TRBJ2-7; possibly TRBD1 for D (6 bases). The CDR3 totals 14 residues. V dropped 4 bases and J dropped 3 bases, with 13 bases sitting between them. The CDR3 here is CASSSQDRFYEQYF. The CDR3, as DNA: TGTGCCAGCAGTTCCCAGGACAGATTCTACGAGCAGTACTTC.

This clonotype was observed a handful of times. V usage is TRBV4-1 and J usage is TRBJ2-3, with 8 bases matching TRBD2. Germline V gives CDR1 MGHRA, CDR2 YSYEKL. Unmatched junction bases numbered 8, after V lost 2 bases and J lost 4 bases. This CDR3 comprises 16 residues. CDR3 sequence reads: CASSQNPGGRADTQYF. CDR3 DNA sequence: TGCGCCAGCAGCCAAAACCCGGGAGGGAGAGCAGATACGCAGTATTTT.

A remark on this clonotype: A much larger clone lies a single base off, so this may be a read error. CDR3 sequence: CASSPGQTNEKLSF. CDR3 nucleotide sequence: TGTGCCAGCAGCCCGGGACAGACTAATGAAAAACTGTCTTTT. The rearrangement uses TRBV28 and TRBJ1-4, with TRBD1 identical over 7 bases. The length of the CDR3 is 14 residues. Germline V gene data show CDR1 as MDHEN and CDR2 as SYDVKM. Supplemented by reference TRBV28 and TRBJ1-4, the full variable domain reads DVKVTQSSRYLVKRTGEKVFLECVQDMDHENMFWYRQDPGLGLRLIYFSYDVKMKEKGDIPEGYSVSREKKERFSLILESASTNQTSMYLCASSPGQTNEKLSFGSGTQLSVL.

This clonotype has ten or more counts. The chain has TRBV6-5 and TRBJ2-1; no clear D. Between the trimmed V and J ends, which lost 0 bases and 2 bases, there was a span of 5 bases. CDR3 size: 14 residues. CDR1 is MNHEY and CDR2 is SVGAGI in the germline V gene. DNA for the CDR3: TGTGCCAGCAGTTACTCGGAACCCTACAATGAGCAGTTCTTC. Its protein is CASSYSEPYNEQFF.

This clonotype occurred a few times. The chain links TRBV28 to TRBJ2-7, with a possible D match to TRBD2 (5 bases). V lost 6 bases to trimming and J lost 2 bases, with 14 bases between them. The V gene's germline CDR1 is MDHEN and CDR2 SYDVKM. CDR3 length: 14 amino acids. CDR3 nucleotide sequence: TGTGCCAGCAGCCCCTCCGGGGTTGCCTACGAGCAGTACTTC. This translates into CASSPSGVAYEQYF.

This clonotype was picked up a small number of times. A read error may be the cause here, since a much bigger clone is one base away. The chain carries TRBV12-3 or TRBV12-4 and TRBJ2-2; D is perhaps TRBD1 (6 bases). CDR3 length: 12 amino acids. CDR3 residues: CAGYTGPGEPFF. The CDR3 DNA is TGTGCCGGCTATACAGGGCCCGGGGAGCCGTTTTTT.

As regards this clonotype: A much larger clonotype is one base distant, so this may be a read error. CDR3 sequence: CTSSPKSDSGANVLTF. CDR3 coding DNA: TGTACCAGCAGCCCAAAGTCGGATTCTGGGGCCAACGTCCTGACTTTC. The chain combines TRBV7-9 with TRBJ2-6, with unresolved D. Germline V gene lookup returns CDR1 SEHNR and CDR2 FQNEAQ (reference sequence). The CDR3 covers 16 residues.

With regard to this clonotype: Because it lacks the conserved phenylalanine or tryptophan at the end, this CDR3 is likely a read error. The chain is built from TRBV5-1 and TRBJ2-2, with 7 bases aligning to TRBD2. The CDR3 consists of 16 residues. CDR1 is SGHRS, CDR2 YFSETQ, per germline. V was clipped by 0 bases and J by 3 bases; unmatched bases: 5. The CDR3 loop is CASSLDGGGHTGELFL. Here the CDR3 DNA reads TGCGCCAGCAGCTTGGACGGGGGAGGGCACACCGGGGAGCTGTTTTTG.

This clonotype was seen repeatedly, ten times or more. The V gene is TRBV12-3 or TRBV12-4, the J gene TRBJ1-5, with D uncertain. V lost 6 bases to trimming and J lost 0 bases, with 9 bases between them. CDR3 length: 14 residues. CDR3 in amino acids: CASSAVSSNQPQHF. In nucleotides, the CDR3 is TGTGCCAGCAGCGCGGTTAGTAGCAATCAGCCCCAGCATTTT.

The genes are TRBV7-9 and TRBJ1-3; D is undetermined. Germline lookup yields CDR1 SEHNR and CDR2 FQNEAQ (reference sequence). Trimming removed 3 bases at V and 3 bases at J, with 18 bases between. The CDR3 extends over 17 amino acids. This CDR3 is CASSFPQSRTVGNTIYF. CDR3 coding DNA: TGTGCCAGCAGCTTTCCACAGTCTCGGACGGTTGGAAACACCATATATTTT.

The genes are TRBV5-6 and TRBJ1-6; 7 bases match TRBD1. Germline lookup yields CDR1 SGHDT and CDR2 YYEEEE. With 4 bases clipped from V and 7 bases from J, the junction kept 11 bases outside the gene matches. The CDR3 sequence is 16 residues long. The CDR3 DNA follows: TGTGCCAGCAGCATAGAAGGACAGGCGTTAAATTCACCCCTCCACTTT. It translates to CASSIEGQALNSPLHF.

This clonotype was seen ten or more times. V usage is TRBV27 and J usage is TRBJ1-1; D is perhaps TRBD1 (5 bases). The germline V gene encodes CDR1 MNHEY and CDR2 SMNVEV (reference sequence). The V gene lost 2 bases and the J gene lost 4 bases, with 11 bases spanning the gap. CDR3 size: 14 residues. The CDR3 loop is CASSLGAIGTEAFF. The DNA of the CDR3 is TGTGCCAGCAGTTTAGGGGCGATTGGCACTGAAGCTTTCTTT.

This clonotype appeared a few times. This chain connects TRBV7-9 to TRBJ1-2; 10 nucleotides line up with TRBD1. Trimming took 4 bases from V and 6 from J; bases not matched to a gene: 5. Germline V gene lookup returns CDR1 SEHNR and CDR2 FQNEAQ (reference sequence). The length of the CDR3 is 14 residues. CDR3 amino acids: CASSSGQGKNGYTF. CDR3 bases: TGTGCCAGCAGCTCGGGACAGGGGAAGAATGGCTACACCTTC.

This clonotype has just a few counts. The V and J genes are TRBV30 and TRBJ1-6; 9 bases match TRBD1. The CDR3 has 15 amino acids. V shed 3 bases and J 8 bases; nucleotides not matched to a gene: 8. CDR1 and CDR2 (germline): GTSNPN, SVGIG (reference sequence). CDR3 sequence: CAWRTGTGYYSPLHF. CDR3 DNA: TGTGCCTGGAGAACCGGGACAGGGTATTATTCACCCCTCCACTTT.

This chain uses TRBV5-4 with TRBJ2-1, with 9 bases fitting TRBD1. The CDR3 has 15 amino acids. After removal of 6 bases from V and 4 bases from J, the junction contained 8 bases not matched to a gene. The V gene's germline CDR1 is SGHNT and CDR2 YYREEE (reference sequence). CDR3 sequence reads: CASTLTGGRYNEQFF. CDR3 DNA: TGTGCCAGCACCCTGACAGGGGGGAGGTACAATGAGCAGTTCTTC. Full variable domain (outside the CDR3, taken from reference TRBV5-4 and TRBJ2-1): ETGVTQSPTHLIKTRGQQVTLRCSSQSGHNTVSWYQQALGQGPQFIFQYYREEENGRGNFPPRFSGLQFPNYSSELNVNALELDDSALYLCASTLTGGRYNEQFFGPGTRLTVL.

This clonotype was picked up a small number of times. The chain carries TRBV18 and TRBJ1-5; D unresolved. V lost 3 bases to trimming and J lost 0 bases, with 15 bases between them. Germline assignment: CDR1 KGHSH and CDR2 LQKENI. The CDR3 extends over 17 amino acids. CDR3 sequence reads: CASSPPGGTYSNQPQHF. As DNA, the CDR3 is TGTGCCAGCTCACCGCCGGGAGGTACCTATAGCAATCAGCCCCAGCATTTT.

The chain links TRBV18 to TRBJ2-2; D might be TRBD1 or TRBD2, each matching 5 bases. The V and J ends lost 3 bases and 4 bases respectively, with 9 bases between them. Germline V gives CDR1 KGHSH, CDR2 LQKENI. The CDR3 covers 14 residues. CDR3 loop: CASSPPGPTGELFF. The DNA of the CDR3 is TGTGCCAGCTCACCGCCGGGACCCACCGGGGAGCTGTTTTTT.

This clonotype was seen ten or more times. The CDR3 DNA follows: TGTGCCAGCAGTGAAGCGGGACTATTATACAATGAGCAGTTCTTC. It is translated as CASSEAGLLYNEQFF. The chain has TRBV6-1 and TRBJ2-1, with 7 bases that match TRBD2. The CDR3 is 15 residues long. The germline V gene has CDR1 MNHNS and CDR2 SASEGT. J was trimmed by 4 bases and V by 0 bases; bases with no gene match: 3.

The chain couples TRBV5-1 to TRBJ2-2, with 11 bases identical to TRBD2. This CDR3 contains 20 residues. CDR1 is SGHRS and CDR2 is YFSETQ in the germline V gene. Trimming cost V 2 bases and J 1 base; bases outside gene matches: 13. The CDR3 region has the DNA TGCGCCAGCAGCTTCCCCTTGCCTCCTAGCGGGAGGCGGAACACCGGGGAGCTGTTTTTT. Encoded protein: CASSFPLPPSGRRNTGELFF.